The 30 T cell receptor beta chains listed next were all sequenced from one sample in a study of blood T cell repertoires in COVID-19. Repertoires were generated with immunoSEQ multiplex PCR, while TCRdb's copy carries only in-frame clones and drops some. The profile covers 120,000 or so clones, with around 80% appearing a single time and 1.9% taken by the ten largest. The material sequenced was peripheral blood. The source of these receptors is a man between 65 and 80 years old with acute or convalescent COVID-19.

This chain uses TRBV5-4 with TRBJ1-1; TRBD1 matches at 7 bases. Per germline, CDR1 SGHNT and CDR2 YYREEE (reference sequence). The ends lost 6 bases at V and 2 bases at J; junction bases unmatched: 7. The CDR3 has 14 amino acids. The DNA for the CDR3 is TGTGCCAGCAACGTACAGGGGTTTAACACTGAAGCTTTCTTT. It translates to CASNVQGFNTEAFF.

This chain uses TRBV9 with TRBJ2-1; 10 positions agree with TRBD2. Germline V gives CDR1 SGDLS, CDR2 YYNGEE. This CDR3 spans 15 amino acids. The V segment lost 0 bases and the J segment 6 bases; nucleotides outside the gene matches: 3. This CDR3 reads CASSVGLAGVNEQFF. CDR3 DNA sequence: TGTGCCAGCAGCGTAGGTCTAGCGGGGGTCAATGAGCAGTTCTTC.

The chain carries TRBV2 and TRBJ1-4; 10 bases match TRBD1. Per germline, CDR1 SNHLY and CDR2 FYNNEI. This CDR3 has 15 amino acids. V shed 6 bases and J 1 base; nucleotides not matched to a gene: 2. The DNA of the CDR3 is TGTGCCAGCAGAGGGACAGGGGTAACTAATGAAAAACTGTTTTTT. This encodes CASRGTGVTNEKLFF.

This chain uses TRBV19 with TRBJ1-5; D may be TRBD1 (5 bases). Germline values: CDR1 LNHDA, CDR2 SQIVND (reference sequence). The germline V and J ends were trimmed by 4 bases and 5 bases, with 18 bases remaining between them. The CDR3 is 16 residues long. CDR3 sequence reads: CASSTRRVVGDQPQHF. CDR3 bases: TGTGCCAGTAGTACACGCAGGGTAGTGGGCGATCAGCCCCAGCATTTT.

The chain combines TRBV4-2 with TRBJ1-6; D might be TRBD1 (5 bases). This CDR3 region has 14 residues. CDR1 is LGHNA, CDR2 YNFKEQ, per germline. The V end was cut by 3 bases, the J end by 6 bases, with 9 bases between. The CDR3 DNA reads as TGTGCCAGCAGCCAGGGAGGGGTTAATTCACCCCTCCACTTT. Its protein product is CASSQGGVNSPLHF.

The genes are TRBV6-5 and TRBJ2-7; D ambiguous. The CDR3 runs 11 residues. Trimming took 6 bases from V and 3 from J, leaving 6 bases between them. CDR1 and CDR2 (germline): MNHEY, SVGAGI. In nucleotides, the CDR3 is TGTGCCAGCAGATCCGTCTACGAGCAGTACTTC. Its translation: CASRSVYEQYF.

This chain links TRBV28 with TRBJ2-7; the D gene is possibly TRBD1 (6 bases). Trimming stripped 6 bases from V and 3 bases from J, with 12 bases between. CDR1 is MDHEN and CDR2 is SYDVKM in the germline V gene. The CDR3 runs to 13 residues. This CDR3 reads CASRVTGNYEQYF. In nucleotides, the CDR3 is TGTGCCAGCAGGGTGACAGGAAACTACGAGCAGTACTTC.

CDR3: CASSQGRSTSGGSTDTQYF. The CDR3 bases are TGTGCCAGCAGCCAAGGGAGGTCAACTAGCGGCGGTAGCACAGATACGCAGTATTTT. The chain is built from TRBV4-2 and TRBJ2-3, with TRBD2 identical over 8 bases. Germline V gene data show CDR1 as LGHNA and CDR2 as YNFKEQ. The CDR3 consists of 19 residues. V shed 1 base, J shed 0 bases, and the junction held 12 bases outside the gene matches.

The chain links TRBV19 to TRBJ1-5; 10 bases fit TRBD1. Germline V gene sequence: CDR1 LNHDA, CDR2 SQIVND (reference sequence). Trimming cost V 6 bases and J 7 bases; bases outside gene matches: 6. CDR3 length: 14 residues. The DNA of the CDR3 is TGTGCCAGTAGGACAGGGGGCTCTCAGCAGCCCCAGCATTTT. Translation gives CASRTGGSQQPQHF.

The CDR3 DNA reads as TGTGCCAGCAGCCCTTCGGGGGGCGATGGCTACACCTTC. This encodes CASSPSGGDGYTF. The chain recombines TRBV7-2 with TRBJ1-2; D may be TRBD1 (6 bases). Deletions cut 5 bases from V and 6 bases from J, with 13 bases between. This CDR3 contains 13 residues. The germline CDR1 and CDR2 sequences are SGHTA and FQGNSA.

This chain connects TRBV7-9 to TRBJ2-1; 15 positions match TRBD2. J gave up 15 bases and V 5 bases, and 14 bases lay outside the gene matches. Germline loops: CDR1 SEHNR, CDR2 FQNEAQ (reference sequence). This CDR3 is 16 amino acids long. CDR3 protein: CASSPKPGLAGGSLFF. DNA for the CDR3: TGTGCCAGCAGCCCGAAACCCGGACTAGCGGGGGGGAGTCTGTTCTTC.

The chain combines TRBV3-1 (or the pseudogene TRBV3-2) with TRBJ2-3; D is ambiguous. The V end lost 2 bases, the J end lost 0 bases, and 9 bases lay between the germline ends. The CDR3 is 15 residues long. The V gene's germline CDR1 is LGHDT and CDR2 YNNKEL (reference sequence). The CDR3 loop reads CASSQSESSTDTQYF. The CDR3 coding sequence is TGTGCCAGCAGCCAAAGCGAGTCCAGCACAGATACGCAGTATTTT.

This clone was found once. The chain recombines TRBV6-5 with TRBJ1-3, with D tentatively TRBD1 (5 bases). V was clipped by 0 bases and J by 10 bases, with 13 bases between them. This CDR3 spans 14 amino acids. The germline V gene encodes CDR1 MNHEY and CDR2 SVGAGI. CDR3 coding DNA: TGTGCCAGCAGTTACTCGGACCGCGGGGGGACCATATATTTT. Translating it yields CASSYSDRGGTIYF.

The chain employs TRBV6-6 and TRBJ2-2, with D tentatively TRBD1 (6 bases). Germline CDR1 is MNHNY and CDR2 is SVGAGI (reference sequence). CDR3 length: 14 residues. Trimming shortened V by 2 bases and J by 5 bases, and 9 bases separated the two germline ends. CDR3 coding DNA: TGTGCCAGCAGTTACCTCAGGGGTACCGGGGAGCTGTTTTTT. Its protein is CASSYLRGTGELFF.

The gene calls are TRBV15 and TRBJ2-7; 11 positions match TRBD1. J was trimmed by 5 bases and V by 1 base; bases with no gene match: 4. Germline V gives CDR1 LNHNV, CDR2 YYDKDF (reference sequence). The CDR3 has 15 amino acids. CDR3: CATSRGDRGRNEQYF. CDR3 in DNA: TGTGCCACCAGCAGAGGGGACAGGGGGAGGAACGAGCAGTACTTC.

V and J are TRBV10-3 and TRBJ2-7; D gene uncertain. V lost 4 bases, J lost 0 bases, and 4 bases lay in between. From germline, CDR1 is ENHRY and CDR2 SYGVKD. The CDR3 contains 12 residues. Here the CDR3 DNA reads TGTGCCATCAGTGGGCTCTCCTACGAGCAGTACTTC. It codes for CAISGLSYEQYF.

This chain joins TRBV11-2 and TRBJ2-7; the match to TRBD1 covers 8 bases. Germline assignment: CDR1 SGHAT and CDR2 FQNNGV. The CDR3 has 14 amino acids. V lost 8 bases, J lost 2 bases, and 8 bases stayed unmatched. In nucleotides, the CDR3 is TGTGCCAGCGCCAGGACAGGGAACACCTACGAGCAGTACTTC. As protein: CASARTGNTYEQYF.

This chain joins TRBV4-2 and TRBJ2-5; TRBD2 agrees at 7 bases. The CDR3 consists of 15 residues. The junction had 4 bases not matched to a gene; V was cut back by 1 base and J by 2 bases. In germline, CDR1 is LGHNA, CDR2 YNFKEQ. For the CDR3, the DNA is TGTGCCAGCAGCCAAGGGACTAGGGCACAAGAGACCCAGTACTTC. It yields the protein CASSQGTRAQETQYF.

The count of this clone is one. This chain joins TRBV19 and TRBJ1-5; TRBD1 matches at 7 bases. Germline CDR1 LNHDA, CDR2 SQIVND (reference sequence). The length of the CDR3 is 15 residues. J was trimmed by 2 bases and V by 5 bases; bases with no gene match: 6. The CDR3 sequence is CASSSITGGNQPQHF. The CDR3 coding sequence is TGTGCCAGTAGTTCCATCACAGGGGGCAATCAGCCCCAGCATTTT.

This chain connects TRBV3-1 (or the pseudogene TRBV3-2) to TRBJ2-5, with TRBD1 identical over 10 bases. This CDR3 spans 15 amino acids. CDR1 and CDR2 (germline): LGHDT, YNNKEL (reference sequence). J lost 5 bases, V lost 3 bases, and 6 bases had no gene match. The CDR3 region is CASSQRDRGWETQYF. DNA for the CDR3: TGTGCCAGCAGCCAGAGGGACAGGGGTTGGGAGACCCAGTACTTC.

The chain is built from TRBV21-1 and TRBJ2-7; the DNA was not compared with TRBD2, the D call given in the table. TRBV21-1 is recorded as a pseudogene. The CDR3 consists of 18 residues. This chain's CDR3 is CASSSESELAGISYEQYF. The CDR3 bases are TGTGCCAGCAGCTCAGAATCAGAACTAGCGGGTATCTCCTACGAGCAGTACTTC.

This chain uses TRBV18 with TRBJ2-5; TRBD1 might be the D (6 bases). The V gene's germline CDR1 is KGHSH and CDR2 LQKENI. This CDR3 spans 17 amino acids. V lost 0 bases to trimming and J lost 4 bases, with 18 bases between them. The CDR3 spells CASSPPIYGQFAETQYF. The CDR3 DNA reads TGTGCCAGCTCACCACCGATTTATGGACAGTTTGCAGAGACCCAGTACTTC.

This rearrangement joins TRBV24-1 to TRBJ2-2; 7 nucleotides match TRBD1. The germline V gene encodes CDR1 KGHDR and CDR2 SFDVKD. The CDR3 is 14 residues long. V trimming: 4 bases; J trimming: 6 bases; junction bases outside the gene matches: 4. The chain's CDR3 is CATSEAGGSGELFF. The CDR3 coding sequence is TGTGCCACCAGTGAAGCAGGGGGATCCGGGGAGCTGTTTTTT.

This clone was observed a handful of times. The chain uses TRBV19 and TRBJ1-5; unclear D gene. In germline, CDR1 is LNHDA, CDR2 SQIVND (reference sequence). The CDR3 is 16 residues long. V was shortened by 6 bases and J by 9 bases, with 24 bases between the two germline ends. CDR3 DNA: TGTGCCAGTAGCACCCCGAGTAGGGCGGGAATCACGCCCCAGCATTTT. Protein sequence: CASSTPSRAGITPQHF.

V is TRBV6-1 and J is TRBJ2-6, with D uncertain. V was clipped by 2 bases and J by 4 bases, with 12 bases between them. From germline, CDR1 is MNHNS and CDR2 SASEGT. This CDR3 has 16 residues. The CDR3 coding sequence is TGTGCCAGCAGTGAATCCCCGAGAGCCGGGGCCAACGTCCTGACTTTC. Translated, it gives CASSESPRAGANVLTF.

V gene TRBV7-6 combines with J gene TRBJ1-1; 12 bases align to TRBD1. Per the germline V gene, CDR1 is SGHVS and CDR2 is FNYEAQ. The V gene end was trimmed by 3 bases and the J gene end by 5 bases; junction bases not matched to a gene: 13. The CDR3 is made up of 18 amino acids. In DNA form, the CDR3 reads TGTGCCAGCAGCTTCCTCCCGAGGGACAGGGGGCGAAGGACTGAAGCTTTCTTT. This translates into CASSFLPRDRGRRTEAFF.

The chain joins TRBV15 to TRBJ1-6; TRBD1 might be the D (5 bases). The CDR3 extends over 14 amino acids. The V gene lost 0 bases and the J gene lost 10 bases, with 10 bases spanning the gap. CDR1 and CDR2 from the germline V gene are LNHNV and YYDKDF (reference sequence). The CDR3, as DNA: TGTGCCACCAGCAGAGACAGGGTAAACTCACCCCTCCACTTT. It translates to CATSRDRVNSPLHF.

This chain connects TRBV9 to TRBJ2-1; D perhaps matches TRBD2 (5 bases). The CDR3 sequence is 13 residues long. Germline V gene lookup returns CDR1 SGDLS and CDR2 YYNGEE. Trimming shortened V by 4 bases and J by 3 bases, and 8 bases separated the two germline ends. CDR3 coding DNA: TGTGCCAGCAGCCTCGGACTCTACAATGAGCAGTTCTTC. Its protein is CASSLGLYNEQFF.

A few counts support this clone. The chain recombines TRBV3-1 (or the pseudogene TRBV3-2) with TRBJ1-1; unclear D gene. Trimming took 0 bases from V and 8 from J, leaving 13 bases between them. CDR3 size: 14 residues. From germline, CDR1 is LGHDT and CDR2 YNNKEL (reference sequence). As DNA, the CDR3 is TGTGCCAGCAGCCAAGATTGGAGGTCCGGGGAAGCTTTCTTT. This codes for CASSQDWRSGEAFF.

There are a few counts of this clone. This chain links TRBV2 with TRBJ1-2, with no clear D. From germline, CDR1 is SNHLY and CDR2 FYNNEI. The CDR3 loop spans 13 amino acids. V lost 7 bases, J lost 4 bases, and 13 bases lay in between. In DNA form, the CDR3 reads TGTGCCAGCATGCCCGGGGTGGGCTATGGCTACACCTTC. It is translated as CASMPGVGYGYTF.